This T cell receptor beta chain was retrieved from a study of blood T cells in healthy people across ages. As to this clonotype: Its antigen is still unknown.

Then a second PCR, running roughly 7 to 11 cycles, was carried out with a sample-barcoded 5' primer and a J-beta primer mix. Each sample provided no less than 2.5 million CDR3-containing paired-end reads. TCRdb itself ran the 5' RACE reads through MiXCR, one entry per CDR3 protein. The sample shows over 950,000 distinct CDR3 sequences, around 54% of them seen only once. The CDR3 totals 13 residues. CDR1 is DFQATT and CDR2 is SNEGSKA in the germline V gene (reference sequence). General study points: More naive CD4+ cells and higher diversity marked long-lived donors relative to aged donors.

The gene calls are TRBV20-1 and TRBJ2-1; D call uncertain. The end of the DNA is better explained by TRBJ2-7, so the J call may be wrong. The sequencing sample was made of blood. The TCR comes from a woman aged 60-70 years in good health. CDR3 region: CSARGVRNNEQYF. The CDR3, as DNA: TGCAGTGCTAGGGGCGTAAGGAACAATGAGCAGTACTTC.